Each of the 24 T cell receptor beta chains below was sequenced from the same sample in a study of CD8 T cells in ankylosing spondylitis. TCRdb reanalysed the 5' RACE reads using MiXCR and keeps one entry per CDR3 protein. The sample contains about 130,000 distinct CDR3 sequences, roughly 9% of which appear only once. The material sequenced was blood, either unsorted or a sorted T cell fraction (not recorded which). The source is a male donor with ankylosing spondylitis or in good health (not recorded which).

This clonotype came up a few times. This chain links TRBV20-1 with TRBJ2-2, with 9 bases lining up with TRBD2. The germline gives CDR1 DFQATT, CDR2 SNEGSKA (reference sequence). Trimming at V came to 5 bases and at J to 4 bases, leaving 5 bases not matched to a gene. The CDR3 has 14 amino acids. This CDR3 is CSALAGAGTGELFF. DNA for the CDR3: TGCAGTGCTTTAGCGGGAGCGGGCACCGGGGAGCTGTTTTTT.

This clonotype was seen ten or more times. The gene calls are TRBV29-1 and TRBJ2-5, with 8 bases lining up with TRBD1. The J segment lost 0 bases and the V segment lost 3 bases, leaving 3 bases of the junction unmatched. CDR3 size: 14 residues. Looked up from germline, CDR1 is SQVTM and CDR2 is ANQGSEA. The CDR3 DNA reads TGCAGCGTTGAGGACAGGGCTTACCAAGAGACCCAGTACTTC. Protein product: CSVEDRAYQETQYF.

The V gene is TRBV5-6, the J gene TRBJ2-5; TRBD1 matches at 8 bases. The V and J ends lost 4 bases and 1 base, in that order; junction bases with no gene match: 6. The CDR3 contains 15 residues. Germline CDR1 and CDR2: SGHDT and YYEEEE. The CDR3 here is CASSQDRALQETQYF. CDR3 bases: TGTGCCAGCAGCCAGGACAGGGCCCTCCAAGAGACCCAGTACTTC.

This clonotype was observed at least ten times. The rearrangement uses TRBV20-1 and TRBJ1-6, with D possibly being TRBD1 (5 bases). CDR3 length equals 13 residues. Germline loops: CDR1 DFQATT, CDR2 SNEGSKA (reference sequence). The V end was cut by 5 bases, the J end by 9 bases, with 14 bases between. The CDR3 loop is CSADRDLASPLHF. For the CDR3, the DNA is TGCAGTGCTGACCGGGACCTAGCTTCACCCCTCCACTTT.

The CDR3 spells CASSLGSGTNEQFF. The CDR3 region has the DNA TGTGCCAGCAGCTTGGGTTCAGGTACCAATGAGCAGTTCTTC. The V and J genes are TRBV5-4 and TRBJ2-1; D is uncertain. V lost 0 bases to trimming and J lost 6 bases, with 10 bases between them. Per germline, CDR1 SGHNT and CDR2 YYREEE (reference sequence). The CDR3 contains 14 residues.

CDR3 loop: CASSLRQGTQPQHF. CDR3 nucleotides: TGTGCCAGCAGCTTGCGACAGGGGACTCAGCCCCAGCATTTT. The chain carries TRBV7-2 and TRBJ1-5, with 8 bases identical to TRBD1. Germline V CDR1 and CDR2: SGHTA, FQGNSA. Unmatched junction bases numbered 4, after V lost 3 bases and J lost 6 bases. This CDR3 is 14 amino acids long.

In this sample, this clonotype turned up many times. The rearrangement links TRBV20-1 to TRBJ2-1; D is unresolved. The length of the CDR3 is 13 residues. Trimming pared 6 bases from V and 8 bases from J, leaving 17 bases between. Germline CDR1 and CDR2: DFQATT and SNEGSKA (reference sequence). As DNA, the CDR3 is TGCAGTGCCGTAGCTTCTGTAGACGATGAGCAGTTCTTC. Protein product: CSAVASVDDEQFF.

The chain joins TRBV7-3 to TRBJ2-2; 12 bases match TRBD2. Germline lookup yields CDR1 SGHTA and CDR2 FQGTGA. The CDR3 loop spans 16 amino acids. J gave up 5 bases and V 4 bases, and 5 bases lay outside the gene matches. The CDR3: CASSSTGTSGTGELFF. CDR3 nucleotides: TGTGCCAGCAGCTCCACCGGGACTAGCGGGACCGGGGAGCTGTTTTTT.

The table lists this clonotype with many counts. The CDR3, as DNA: TGTGCCAGCAGCTTAGTTGCGGGAGCTCCCCCAGCCGGGGAGCTGTTTTTT. Amino acid sequence: CASSLVAGAPPAGELFF. The genes are TRBV7-2 and TRBJ2-2, with 7 bases that match TRBD2. CDR1 and CDR2 from the germline V gene are SGHTA and FQGNSA. The CDR3 covers 17 residues. Trimming removed 1 base from V and 6 bases from J; junction bases left unmatched: 11.

The rearrangement uses TRBV29-1 and TRBJ2-3; 7 nucleotides agree with TRBD1. Trimming at V came to 6 bases and at J to 4 bases, leaving 7 bases not matched to a gene. The germline V gene has CDR1 SQVTM and CDR2 ANQGSEA. The CDR3 contains 13 residues. CDR3 coding DNA: TGCAGCGTAGCCCGACAGGGTGCAGATACGCAGTATTTT. This codes for CSVARQGADTQYF.

The chain combines TRBV20-1 with TRBJ2-3; D not certain. Germline V gene data show CDR1 as DFQATT and CDR2 as SNEGSKA (reference sequence). The germline V and J ends were trimmed by 5 bases and 5 bases, with 14 bases remaining between them. The CDR3 has 13 amino acids. For the CDR3, the DNA is TGCAGTGCTCCGACTCCCCGAATAGATACGCAGTATTTT. Translating gives CSAPTPRIDTQYF.

This clonotype was seen repeatedly, ten times or more. This chain connects TRBV3-1 to TRBJ2-1; a possible D gene is TRBD1 (5 bases). The CDR3 contains 16 residues. V lost 3 bases and J 5 bases, leaving 17 bases between the germline ends. In germline, CDR1 is LGHDT, CDR2 YNNKEL (reference sequence). CDR3 in amino acids: CASSQRWGRTNNEQFF. The CDR3 bases are TGTGCCAGCAGCCAGAGGTGGGGCAGAACCAACAATGAGCAGTTCTTC.

This clonotype has a handful of counts. The chain joins TRBV5-4 to TRBJ2-2; no clear D. The CDR3 is made up of 14 amino acids. V was trimmed by 0 bases and J by 2 bases, leaving 5 bases between them. The germline gives CDR1 SGHNT, CDR2 YYREEE (reference sequence). CDR3: CASSLGFNTGELFF. As DNA, the CDR3 is TGTGCCAGCAGCTTGGGGTTCAACACCGGGGAGCTGTTTTTT.

This clonotype has ten or more counts. The V and J genes are TRBV12-3 or TRBV12-4 and TRBJ2-7; 14 bases match TRBD2. V lost 4 bases, J lost 7 bases, and 9 bases stayed unmatched. There are 16 residues in the CDR3. DNA for the CDR3: TGTGCCAGCAGTTCGACTAGCGGGAGGGCCCTTTGGGAGCAGTACTTC. It encodes CASSSTSGRALWEQYF.

This clonotype came up many times. This rearrangement joins TRBV20-1 to TRBJ1-1; D remains ambiguous. The CDR3 is 14 residues long. Deletions cut 1 base from V and 1 base from J, with 10 bases between. The V gene's germline CDR1 is DFQATT and CDR2 SNEGSKA (reference sequence). CDR3 in amino acids: CSARGWQKNTEAFF. In nucleotides, the CDR3 is TGCAGTGCTAGAGGATGGCAGAAGAACACTGAAGCTTTCTTT.

This clonotype was seen a few times. The CDR3 DNA is TGTGCCAGCAGTAAACGGGGGGGTAGCGGGAAAAAACAACAAGAGACCCAGTACTTC. Its protein is CASSKRGGSGKKQQETQYF. The chain links TRBV25-1 to TRBJ2-5; 8 bases match TRBD2. There are 19 residues in the CDR3. Trimming at V came to 5 bases and at J to 2 bases, leaving 19 bases not matched to a gene. Per germline, CDR1 MGHDK and CDR2 SYGVNS.

This clonotype has a count of ten or more. The gene calls are TRBV7-9 and TRBJ1-2, with D perhaps TRBD1 (6 bases). This CDR3 has 14 residues. CDR1 is SEHNR and CDR2 is FQNEAQ in the germline V gene (reference sequence). Trimming took off 5 bases at V and 6 bases at J, with 16 bases between the two ends. CDR3 protein: CASSNRVIGDGYTF. Written as DNA, the CDR3 is TGTGCCAGCAGCAACAGGGTTATAGGGGATGGCTACACCTTC.

This clonotype was seen a few times. The V call is TRBV27, the J call TRBJ1-2; 7 bases are a match to TRBD1. This CDR3 has 13 residues. Germline V gene sequence: CDR1 MNHEY, CDR2 SMNVEV (reference sequence). J was trimmed by 6 bases and V by 6 bases; bases with no gene match: 7. This chain's CDR3 is CASRTTGFDGYTF. The CDR3 DNA reads as TGTGCCAGCAGGACGACAGGGTTCGATGGCTACACCTTC.

This clonotype was seen many times. The chain employs TRBV7-2 and TRBJ2-1, with D hard to call. Germline CDR1 SGHTA, CDR2 FQGNSA. Trimming removed 0 bases at V and 7 bases at J, with 10 bases between. This CDR3 region has 14 residues. The CDR3 reads CASSLAFSGNEQFF. DNA for the CDR3: TGTGCCAGCAGCTTAGCCTTCAGTGGGAATGAGCAGTTCTTC.

This clonotype was counted at least ten times. This sequence joins TRBV20-1 and TRBJ2-1, with D maybe TRBD2 (6 bases). Germline V lookup: CDR1 DFQATT, CDR2 SNEGSKA (reference sequence). The CDR3 totals 15 residues. Between the trimmed V and J ends, which lost 0 bases and 4 bases, there was a span of 13 bases. CDR3 nucleotide sequence: TGCAGTGCTAGAGATCTCGGGAGAGTTTACAATGAGCAGTTCTTC. Its translation is CSARDLGRVYNEQFF.

This clonotype came up a few times. The chain couples TRBV6-1 to TRBJ1-1, with TRBD1 identical over 7 bases. CDR1 and CDR2 from the germline V gene are MNHNS and SASEGT. The V gene end was trimmed by 6 bases and the J gene end by 4 bases; junction bases not matched to a gene: 14. This CDR3 comprises 16 residues. CDR3 in DNA: TGTGCCAGCAGCAACCGTATAAGACAGGGCGGCACTGAAGCTTTCTTT. Translated: CASSNRIRQGGTEAFF.

The V and J genes are TRBV20-1 and TRBJ1-5; 7 bases match TRBD1. V shed 2 bases and J 2 bases; nucleotides not matched to a gene: 12. CDR3 length equals 17 residues. The germline gives CDR1 DFQATT, CDR2 SNEGSKA (reference sequence). This chain's CDR3 is CSARPTGTASRNQPQHF. The CDR3 DNA reads TGCAGTGCTAGACCCACCGGGACAGCAAGCCGCAATCAGCCCCAGCATTTT.

The gene calls are TRBV7-2 and TRBJ1-5, with 7 bases matching TRBD1. The CDR3 has 12 amino acids. V was clipped by 11 bases and J by 5 bases; unmatched bases: 6. CDR1 SGHTA and CDR2 FQGNSA come from the germline V gene. The CDR3 DNA reads as TGTGCCTCAGGGACAGCGTATCAGCCCCAGCATTTT. This sequence encodes CASGTAYQPQHF.

The rearrangement joins TRBV20-1 to TRBJ2-1; the D gene is possibly TRBD2 (5 bases). Deletions cut 3 bases from V and 5 bases from J, with 14 bases between. CDR3 size: 14 residues. Germline lookup yields CDR1 DFQATT and CDR2 SNEGSKA (reference sequence). CDR3 sequence: CSARDFPPDNEQFF. CDR3 nucleotides: TGCAGTGCTAGGGACTTCCCCCCAGACAATGAGCAGTTCTTC.